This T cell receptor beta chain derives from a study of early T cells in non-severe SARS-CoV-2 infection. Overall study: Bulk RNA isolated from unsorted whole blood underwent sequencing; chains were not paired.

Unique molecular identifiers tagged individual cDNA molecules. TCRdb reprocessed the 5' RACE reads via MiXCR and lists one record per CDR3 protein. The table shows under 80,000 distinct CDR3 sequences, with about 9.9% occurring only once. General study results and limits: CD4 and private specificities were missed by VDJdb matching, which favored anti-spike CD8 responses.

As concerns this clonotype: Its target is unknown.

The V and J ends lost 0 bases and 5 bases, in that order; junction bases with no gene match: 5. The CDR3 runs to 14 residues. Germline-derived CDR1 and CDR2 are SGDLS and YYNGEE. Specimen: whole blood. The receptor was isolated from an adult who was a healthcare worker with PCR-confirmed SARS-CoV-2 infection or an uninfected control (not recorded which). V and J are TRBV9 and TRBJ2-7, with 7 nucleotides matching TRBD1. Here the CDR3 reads CASSVGQGVNEQYF. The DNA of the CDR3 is TGTGCCAGCAGCGTAGGACAGGGAGTTAACGAGCAGTACTTC.